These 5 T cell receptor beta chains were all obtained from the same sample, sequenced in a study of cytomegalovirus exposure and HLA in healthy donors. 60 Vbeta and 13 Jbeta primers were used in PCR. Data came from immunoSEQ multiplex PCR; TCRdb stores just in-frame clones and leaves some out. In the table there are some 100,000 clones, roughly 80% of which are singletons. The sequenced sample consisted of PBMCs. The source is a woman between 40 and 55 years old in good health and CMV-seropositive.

CDR3 sequence (DNA): TGTGCCAGCAGCGTAGGACAGACAACCCCATTCGCGAACACCGGGGAGCTGTTTTTT. The encoded protein is CASSVGQTTPFANTGELFF. The chain links TRBV9 to TRBJ2-2; D might be TRBD1 (5 bases). Per germline, CDR1 SGDLS and CDR2 YYNGEE. CDR3 length: 19 amino acids. Trimming cost V 0 bases and J 0 bases, with 18 bases left between them.

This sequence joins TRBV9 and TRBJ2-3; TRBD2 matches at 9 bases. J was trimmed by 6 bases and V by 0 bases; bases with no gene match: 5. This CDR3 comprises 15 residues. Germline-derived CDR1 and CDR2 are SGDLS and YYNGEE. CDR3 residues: CASSVGGLASDTQYF. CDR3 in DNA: TGTGCCAGCAGCGTAGGGGGACTAGCATCCGATACGCAGTATTTT.

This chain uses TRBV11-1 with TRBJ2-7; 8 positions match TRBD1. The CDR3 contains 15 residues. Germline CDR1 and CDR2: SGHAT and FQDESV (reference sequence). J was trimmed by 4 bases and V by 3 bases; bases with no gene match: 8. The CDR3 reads CASSFQQGVGYEQYF. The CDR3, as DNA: TGTGCCAGCAGCTTTCAACAGGGGGTAGGATACGAGCAGTACTTC.

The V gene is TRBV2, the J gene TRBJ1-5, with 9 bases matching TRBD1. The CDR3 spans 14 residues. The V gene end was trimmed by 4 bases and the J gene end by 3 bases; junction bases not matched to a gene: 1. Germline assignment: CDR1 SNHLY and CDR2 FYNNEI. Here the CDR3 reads CASSGTGDNQPQHF. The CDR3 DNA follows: TGTGCCAGCAGTGGGACAGGGGACAATCAGCCCCAGCATTTT.

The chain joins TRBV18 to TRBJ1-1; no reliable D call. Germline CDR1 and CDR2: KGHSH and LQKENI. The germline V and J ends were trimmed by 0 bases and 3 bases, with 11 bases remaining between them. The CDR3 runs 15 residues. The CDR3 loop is CASSPPSVSDTEAFF. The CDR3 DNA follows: TGTGCCAGCTCACCACCGTCGGTCTCTGACACTGAAGCTTTCTTT.